This T cell receptor beta chain emerged from a study of shared clonotypes between healthy human individuals. The donor cohort consisted entirely of Caucasian adults residing in Nashville, Tennessee. Generated by immunoSEQ multiplex PCR, the TCRdb table keeps only in-frame clones and is missing some. Here the sample spans around 1.6 million clones, approximately 98% being singletons. V was cut by 7 bases and J by 4 bases, with 16 bases left in between. The CDR3 covers 13 residues. Germline assignment: CDR1 SQVTM and CDR2 ANQGSEA. The chain carries TRBV29-1 and TRBJ2-5; D gene uncertain. Material for sequencing was naive CD4+ T cells sorted from blood. Subset described: CD45RA+ positively selected. This TCR was sampled from a man aged 30-40 years in good health. The CDR3 reads CSALPPTGETQYF. The DNA for the CDR3 is TGCAGCGCCCTACCCCCAACGGGAGAGACCCAGTACTTC. Together with reference TRBV29-1 and TRBJ2-5, the CDR3 gives the full variable domain: SAVISQKPSRDICQRGTSLTIQCQVDSQVTMMFWYRQQPGQSLTLIATANQGSEATYESGFVIDKFPISRPNLTFSTLTVSNMSPEDSSIYLCSALPPTGETQYFGPGTRLLVL.